This T cell receptor (beta chain) was observed in a study of T cells in localized non-small cell lung cancer. The CDR3 contains 16 residues. After removal of 4 bases from V and 7 bases from J, the junction contained 13 bases not matched to a gene. Germline V CDR1 and CDR2: SGHDT, YYEEEE. Assay: immunoSEQ multiplex PCR; the TCRdb copy retains only in-frame clones and omits some. The sample yields approximately 15,000 clones, nearly 90% seen once. The TCR comes from a woman aged 40 to 75 with stage III lung adenocarcinoma. The rearrangement joins TRBV5-6 to TRBJ1-4, with 7 bases identical to TRBD1. The sample in question was peripheral blood mononuclear cells, obtained before any cancer treatment. The CDR3 sequence: CASSLSLVRTGEKLFF. DNA for the CDR3: TGTGCCAGCAGCCTGTCCCTAGTTCGGACAGGTGAAAAACTGTTTTTT.